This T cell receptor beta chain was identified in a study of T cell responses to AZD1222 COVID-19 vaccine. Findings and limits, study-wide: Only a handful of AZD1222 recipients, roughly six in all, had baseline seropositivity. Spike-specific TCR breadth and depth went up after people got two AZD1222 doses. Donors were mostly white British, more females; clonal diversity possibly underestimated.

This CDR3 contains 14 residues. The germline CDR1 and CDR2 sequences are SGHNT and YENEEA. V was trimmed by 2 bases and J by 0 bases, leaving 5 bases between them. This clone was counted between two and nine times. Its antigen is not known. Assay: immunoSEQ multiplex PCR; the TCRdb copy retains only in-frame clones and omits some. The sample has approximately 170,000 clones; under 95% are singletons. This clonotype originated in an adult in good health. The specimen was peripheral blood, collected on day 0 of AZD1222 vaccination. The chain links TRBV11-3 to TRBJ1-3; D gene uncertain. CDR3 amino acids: CASSLLFSGNTIYF. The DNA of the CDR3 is TGTGCCAGCAGCTTACTTTTCTCTGGAAACACCATATATTTT. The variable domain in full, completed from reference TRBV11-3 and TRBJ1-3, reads EAGVVQSPRYKIIEKKQPVAFWCNPISGHNTLYWYLQNLGQGPELLIRYENEEAVDDSQLPKDRFSAERLKGVDSTLKIQPAELGDSAVYLCASSLLFSGNTIYFGEGSWLTVV.